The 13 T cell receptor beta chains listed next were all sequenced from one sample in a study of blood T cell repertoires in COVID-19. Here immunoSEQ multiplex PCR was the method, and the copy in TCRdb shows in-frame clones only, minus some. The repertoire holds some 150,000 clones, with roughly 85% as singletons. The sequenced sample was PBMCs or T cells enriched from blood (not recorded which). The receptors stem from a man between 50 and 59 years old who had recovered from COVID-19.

The CDR3 sequence: CASSLVGGAGYGYTF. The CDR3 DNA reads as TGTGCCAGCAGCTTAGTAGGGGGCGCGGGCTATGGCTACACCTTC. The rearrangement links TRBV7-2 to TRBJ1-2; 7 nucleotides match TRBD1. This CDR3 has 15 residues. CDR1 is SGHTA, CDR2 FQGNSA, per germline. Trimming took 1 base from V and 4 from J; bases not matched to a gene: 6. Looking up the rest from reference TRBV7-2 and TRBJ1-2 gives the full variable domain: GAGVSQSPSNKVTEKGKDVELRCDPISGHTALYWYRQSLGQGLEFLIYFQGNSAPDKSGLPSDRFSAERTGGSVSTLTIQRTQQEDSAVYLCASSLVGGAGYGYTFGSGTRLTVV.

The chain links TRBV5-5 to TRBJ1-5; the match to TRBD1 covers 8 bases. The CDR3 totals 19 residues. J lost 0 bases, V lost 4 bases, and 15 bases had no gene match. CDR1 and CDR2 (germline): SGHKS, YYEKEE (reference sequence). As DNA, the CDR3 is TGTGCCAGCAGCGCCCATCCTCCGGGACAGGCGAGTAGCAATCAGCCCCAGCATTTT. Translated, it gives CASSAHPPGQASSNQPQHF.

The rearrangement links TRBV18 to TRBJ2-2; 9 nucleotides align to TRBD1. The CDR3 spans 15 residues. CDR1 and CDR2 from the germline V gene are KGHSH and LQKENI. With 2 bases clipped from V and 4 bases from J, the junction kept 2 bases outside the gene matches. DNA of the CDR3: TGTGCCAGCTCACCAGGGACAGGGTCCACCGGGGAGCTGTTTTTT. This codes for CASSPGTGSTGELFF.

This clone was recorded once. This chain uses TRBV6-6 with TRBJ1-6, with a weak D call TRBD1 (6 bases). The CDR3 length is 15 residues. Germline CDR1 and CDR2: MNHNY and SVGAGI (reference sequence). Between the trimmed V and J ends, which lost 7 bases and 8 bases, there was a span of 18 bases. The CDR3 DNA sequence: TGTGCCAGCACCCTACTGCGCTCAGGGGATTCACCCCTCCACTTT. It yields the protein CASTLLRSGDSPLHF.

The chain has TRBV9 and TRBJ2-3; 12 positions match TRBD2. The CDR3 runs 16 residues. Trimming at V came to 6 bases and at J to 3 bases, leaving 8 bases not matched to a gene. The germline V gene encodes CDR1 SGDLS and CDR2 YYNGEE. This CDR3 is CASTRLGLAGTDTQYF. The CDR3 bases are TGTGCCAGCACCCGCCTCGGACTAGCGGGGACAGATACGCAGTATTTT.

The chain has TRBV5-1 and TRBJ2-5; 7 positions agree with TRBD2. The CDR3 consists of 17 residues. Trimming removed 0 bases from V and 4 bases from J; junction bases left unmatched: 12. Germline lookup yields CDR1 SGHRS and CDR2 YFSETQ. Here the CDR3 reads CASSLGRLATGGETQYF. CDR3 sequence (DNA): TGCGCCAGCAGCTTGGGGCGGCTAGCGACGGGGGGAGAGACCCAGTACTTC.

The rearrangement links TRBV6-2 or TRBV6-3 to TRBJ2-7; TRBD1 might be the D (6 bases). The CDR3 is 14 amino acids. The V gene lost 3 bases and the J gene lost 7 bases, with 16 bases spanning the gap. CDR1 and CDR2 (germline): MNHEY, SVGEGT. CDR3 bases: TGTGCCAGCAGTTATGTCCAGGGGCCAAGGGAGCAGTACTTC. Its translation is CASSYVQGPREQYF.

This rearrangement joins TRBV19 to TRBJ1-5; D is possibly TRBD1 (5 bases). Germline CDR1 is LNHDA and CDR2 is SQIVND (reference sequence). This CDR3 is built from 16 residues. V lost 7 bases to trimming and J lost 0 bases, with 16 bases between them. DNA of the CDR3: TGTGCCAGTAAAACCCAGACAGCATATAGCAATCAGCCCCAGCATTTT. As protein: CASKTQTAYSNQPQHF.

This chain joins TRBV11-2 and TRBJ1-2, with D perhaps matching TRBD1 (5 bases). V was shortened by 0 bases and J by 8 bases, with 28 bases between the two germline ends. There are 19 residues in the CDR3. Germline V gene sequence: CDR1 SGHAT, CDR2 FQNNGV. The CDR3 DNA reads TGTGCCAGCAGCTTAGACGGCCGCAGGGAGGGGCGCACTCCGGGGGGCTACACCTTC. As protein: CASSLDGRREGRTPGGYTF.

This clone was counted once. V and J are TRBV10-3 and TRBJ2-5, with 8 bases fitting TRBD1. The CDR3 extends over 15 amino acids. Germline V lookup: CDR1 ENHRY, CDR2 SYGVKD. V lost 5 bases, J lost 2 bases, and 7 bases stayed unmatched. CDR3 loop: CAISTDRGSQETQYF. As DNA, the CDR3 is TGTGCCATCAGTACCGACAGGGGAAGTCAAGAGACCCAGTACTTC.

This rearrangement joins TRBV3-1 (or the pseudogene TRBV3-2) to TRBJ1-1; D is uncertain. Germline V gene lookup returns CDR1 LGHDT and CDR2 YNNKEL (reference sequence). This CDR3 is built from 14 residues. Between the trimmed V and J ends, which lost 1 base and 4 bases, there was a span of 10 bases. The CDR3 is CASSQAWEGTEAFF. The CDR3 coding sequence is TGTGCCAGCAGCCAAGCTTGGGAGGGCACTGAAGCTTTCTTT.

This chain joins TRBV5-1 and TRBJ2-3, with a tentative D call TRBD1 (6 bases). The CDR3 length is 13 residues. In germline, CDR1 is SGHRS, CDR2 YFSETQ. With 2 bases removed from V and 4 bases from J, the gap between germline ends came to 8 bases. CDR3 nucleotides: TGCGCCAGCAGCTTAGAGGGGGCAGATACGCAGTATTTT. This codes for CASSLEGADTQYF.

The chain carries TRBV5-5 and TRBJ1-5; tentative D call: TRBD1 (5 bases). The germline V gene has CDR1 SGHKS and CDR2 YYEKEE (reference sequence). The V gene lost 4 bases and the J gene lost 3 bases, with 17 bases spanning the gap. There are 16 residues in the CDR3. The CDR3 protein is CASSPGERTFNQPQHF. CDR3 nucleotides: TGTGCCAGCAGCCCGGGGGAAAGGACTTTCAATCAGCCCCAGCATTTT.